The T cell receptor beta chain under discussion was sequenced for a study of T cells in Graves' hyperthyroidism and ophthalmopathy. General study results and limits: Most thyroid clonotypes with frequency above 0.001 were detected in blood. Patients with ophthalmopathy were separated from those with stable hyperthyroidism by a 13 V-J model.

Comment on this clonotype: No antigen is known for it.

The CDR3 runs 15 residues. The V gene lost 0 bases and the J gene lost 4 bases, with 13 bases spanning the gap. CDR1 SGHRS and CDR2 YFSETQ come from the germline V gene. Uncontrolled infection, other autoimmune disease, pregnancy or lactation barred patients from enrollment. TCR beta CDR3 regions were amplified from RNA transcripts. Using the HTBI primer set, a first-round RT-PCR was run on the TCR CDR3. One entry per CDR3 protein, called by TCRdb with MiXCR from the multiplex PCR reads. The table shows roughly 570,000 distinct CDR3 sequences, with around 45% occurring only once. The specimen was peripheral blood or thyroid tissue (not recorded which). The chain couples TRBV5-1 to TRBJ1-1; tentative D call: TRBD1 (5 bases). The origin of this receptor is a woman between 18 and 30 years old with Graves' hyperthyroidism. In DNA form, the CDR3 reads TGCGCCAGCAGCTTGGACGGGGGGTTCGGCACTGAAGCTTTCTTT. Amino acid sequence: CASSLDGGFGTEAFF. Drawing the rest from reference TRBV5-1 and TRBJ1-1, the complete variable domain is KAGVTQTPRYLIKTRGQQVTLSCSPISGHRSVSWYQQTPGQGLQFLFEYFSETQRNKGNFPGRFSGRQFSNSRSEMNVSTLELGDSALYLCASSLDGGFGTEAFFGQGTRLTVV.